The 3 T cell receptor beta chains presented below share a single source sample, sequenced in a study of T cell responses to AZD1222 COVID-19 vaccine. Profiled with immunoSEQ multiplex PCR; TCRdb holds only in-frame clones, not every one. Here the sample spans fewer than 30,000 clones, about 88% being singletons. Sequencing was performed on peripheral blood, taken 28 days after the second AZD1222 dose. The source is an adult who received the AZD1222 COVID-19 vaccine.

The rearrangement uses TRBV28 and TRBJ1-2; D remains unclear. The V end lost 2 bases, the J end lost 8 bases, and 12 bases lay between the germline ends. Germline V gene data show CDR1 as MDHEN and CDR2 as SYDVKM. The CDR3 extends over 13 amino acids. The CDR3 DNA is TGTGCCAGCAGTTTAGACCGTGTCTACGGCTACACCTTC. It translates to CASSLDRVYGYTF.

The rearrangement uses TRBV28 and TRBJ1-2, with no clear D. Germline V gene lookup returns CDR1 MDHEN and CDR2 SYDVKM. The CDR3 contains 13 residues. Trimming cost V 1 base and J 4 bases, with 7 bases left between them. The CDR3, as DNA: TGTGCCAGCAGTTTATTAGGAGGCTATGGCTACACCTTC. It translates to CASSLLGGYGYTF.

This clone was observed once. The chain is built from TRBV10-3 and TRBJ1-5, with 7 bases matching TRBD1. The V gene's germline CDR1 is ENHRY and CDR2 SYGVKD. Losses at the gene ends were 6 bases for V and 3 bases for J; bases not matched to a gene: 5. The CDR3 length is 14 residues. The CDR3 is CAISDRDLNQPQHF. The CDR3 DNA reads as TGTGCCATCAGCGACAGGGACCTCAATCAGCCCCAGCATTTT.